This T cell receptor beta chain derives from a study of neurological immune-mediated disorders. Notes on the study in general: No CDR3 amino acid sequences were shared by expanded clones across subjects, suggesting private repertoires in all groups. Falling below healthy controls, multiple sclerosis showed the least TCR clonal expansion, while HTLV-1-associated myelopathy showed the most.

CDR3 length: 14 amino acids. Looked up from germline, CDR1 is SGHVS and CDR2 is FNYEAQ. This clonotype was counted at least ten times. Its antigen is not known. Given a much more abundant clone one base away, this may be a read error. cDNA synthesis was performed by 5'RACE with 10-nucleotide random UMIs. TCRdb ran MiXCR on the 5' RACE reads and lists one entry per CDR3 protein. Of tens of thousands of distinct CDR3 sequences in the sample, about 6% were seen once. The sorted libraries started from some 970,000 CD4+ or CD8+ T cells. The sample taken for sequencing was CD4+ T cells from blood. The gene calls are TRBV7-6 and TRBJ2-7; the match to TRBD1 covers 7 bases. The receptor's source is a woman in her thirties or forties in good health. CDR3 sequence: CASSKTYTGDERYF. Written as DNA, the CDR3 is TGTGCCAGCAGCAAGACATATACAGGGGACGAGCGGTACTTC.